This T cell receptor beta chain appears in the sequencing data of a study of shared clonotypes between healthy human individuals. At the level of the study: Three plates were used per donor for CD4 naive, three for CD4 memory, two for CD8 naive and one for CD8 memory. Findings of the study overall: Some naive CD4 clonotypes, about 5.5%, turned up in common across four donors. Researchers sampled blood only, noting tissue repertoires likely differ.

Turning to this clone: The antigen is unknown.

Healthy HIV-negative adults without recent acute infections or vaccinations served as donors. Repertoires were generated with immunoSEQ multiplex PCR, while TCRdb's copy carries only in-frame clones and drops some. This table has roughly 1.5 million clones, 95% to 99% appearing once. With 5 bases removed from V and 0 bases from J, the gap between germline ends came to 17 bases. In germline, CDR1 is SGHTA, CDR2 FQGTGA. This CDR3 is 17 amino acids long. V usage is TRBV7-3 and J usage is TRBJ2-1; TRBD1 is a possible D gene (5 bases). This sequence originates from a man aged 30 to 45 in good health. Sequenced material: naive CD4+ T cells sorted from blood. The subset is: CD45RA+ positively selected. As DNA, the CDR3 is TGTGCCAGCAGCCCGTCTAGGGGATCTAGCTCCTACAATGAGCAGTTCTTC. This gives the protein CASSPSRGSSSYNEQFF.